Detailed here is one T cell receptor beta chain. These data come from a study of blood T cell repertoires in COVID-19. Study as a whole: From the United States, Italy and Spain came samples of acute and convalescent COVID-19. T cells, B-cell-depleted T cells, or PBMCs supplied cDNA or gDNA.

In the original workflow: Reference gene primer amplification yielded estimated nucleated cell counts. Generated by immunoSEQ multiplex PCR, the TCRdb table keeps only in-frame clones and is missing some. For V, J and clone size, that table is used; D and trimming come from the DNA. The table has hundreds of thousands of clones, approximately 79% seen once. This CDR3 is built from 14 residues. The V gene's germline CDR1 is MGHRA and CDR2 YSYEKL. Trimming shortened V by 2 bases and J by 1 base, and 8 bases separated the two germline ends. Sequencing used peripheral blood. The V and J genes are TRBV4-1 and TRBJ2-5; TRBD2 might be the D (5 bases). The TCR was taken from a woman in her forties with active or convalescent COVID-19. The CDR3: CASSQYEGQETQYF. The CDR3 DNA reads TGCGCCAGCAGCCAATATGAGGGCCAAGAGACCCAGTACTTC.